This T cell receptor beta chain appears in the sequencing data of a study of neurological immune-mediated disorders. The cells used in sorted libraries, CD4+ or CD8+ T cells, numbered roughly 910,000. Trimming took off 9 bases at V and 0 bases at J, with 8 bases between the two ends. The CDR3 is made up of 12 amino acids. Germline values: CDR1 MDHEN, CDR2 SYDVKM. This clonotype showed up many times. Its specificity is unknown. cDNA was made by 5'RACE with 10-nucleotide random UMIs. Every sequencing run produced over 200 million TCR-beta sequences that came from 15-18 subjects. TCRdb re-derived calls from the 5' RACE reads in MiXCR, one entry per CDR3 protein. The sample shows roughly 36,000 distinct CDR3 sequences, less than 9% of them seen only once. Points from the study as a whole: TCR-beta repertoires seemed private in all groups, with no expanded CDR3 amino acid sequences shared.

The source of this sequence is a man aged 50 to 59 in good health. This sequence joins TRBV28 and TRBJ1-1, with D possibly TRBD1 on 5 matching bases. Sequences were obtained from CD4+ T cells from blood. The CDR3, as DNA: TGTGCCAGTGGGACGGTGAACACTGAAGCTTTCTTT. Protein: CASGTVNTEAFF.